What follows are 28 T cell receptor beta chains derived from one specimen sequenced in a study of technical replicates of blood from a few donors. Clones were read by immunoSEQ multiplex PCR, and TCRdb kept only the in-frame ones, dropping some. The sample holds approximately 79,000 clones; roughly nine tenths are singletons and the top ten take around 0.37%. The sample comprised T cells isolated from PBMCs. These receptors were taken from a human donor in good health.

V is TRBV19 and J is TRBJ2-2; the D gene is possibly TRBD2 (6 bases). Germline CDR1 reads LNHDA; CDR2 reads SQIVND (reference sequence). Trimming pared 11 bases from V and 4 bases from J, leaving 20 bases between. The CDR3 runs 15 residues. CDR3 sequence: CASNGGRLSTGELFF. Here the CDR3 DNA reads TGTGCCTCCAATGGGGGGAGGTTGAGCACCGGGGAGCTGTTTTTT.

V gene TRBV6-1 combines with J gene TRBJ1-5; TRBD1 matches at 8 bases. V trimming: 7 bases; J trimming: 6 bases; junction bases outside the gene matches: 8. This CDR3 contains 14 residues. Germline CDR1 and CDR2: MNHNS and SASEGT. CDR3 DNA: TGTGCCAGCATCAGGGGACAGGACCCTCAGCCCCAGCATTTT. The encoded protein is CASIRGQDPQPQHF.

This chain joins TRBV7-9 and TRBJ1-5, with a weak D call TRBD1 (5 bases). V was shortened by 5 bases and J by 0 bases, with 11 bases between the two germline ends. CDR3 length: 15 residues. Germline assignment: CDR1 SEHNR and CDR2 FQNEAQ (reference sequence). The CDR3, as DNA: TGTGCCAGCAGCCTGGGGGGGAATAGCAATCAGCCCCAGCATTTT. It is translated as CASSLGGNSNQPQHF.

The chain carries TRBV18 and TRBJ2-1; 8 bases are shared with TRBD1. Germline lookup yields CDR1 KGHSH and CDR2 LQKENI. J lost 6 bases, V lost 3 bases, and 4 bases had no gene match. The CDR3 sequence is 14 residues long. DNA for the CDR3: TGTGCCAGCTCACCGGACAGGGATGGCAATGAGCAGTTCTTC. Its protein is CASSPDRDGNEQFF.

V gene TRBV5-1 combines with J gene TRBJ1-1; TRBD1 agrees at 11 bases. J was trimmed by 0 bases and V by 8 bases; bases with no gene match: 21. Germline loops: CDR1 SGHRS, CDR2 YFSETQ. The CDR3 spans 20 residues. CDR3 bases: TGCGCCAGTAGAGGGGGGCGACCGGGACAGGGGGATCTTTTGAACACTGAAGCTTTCTTT. Amino acids: CASRGGRPGQGDLLNTEAFF.

Written as DNA, the CDR3 is TGTGCCAGCAGTTACAGCGGAAGGGAGCAGTTCTTC. Translation: CASSYSGREQFF. V and J are TRBV6-5 and TRBJ2-1; TRBD2 is a possible D gene (5 bases). Germline V CDR1 and CDR2: MNHEY, SVGAGI. Trimming stripped 2 bases from V and 10 bases from J, with 9 bases between. There are 12 residues in the CDR3.

V and J are TRBV9 and TRBJ2-7; D might be TRBD1 (6 bases). The germline V gene has CDR1 SGDLS and CDR2 YYNGEE. V was shortened by 4 bases and J by 0 bases, with 14 bases between the two germline ends. This CDR3 has 15 residues. CDR3 residues: CASSSRDTRSYEQYF. CDR3 sequence (DNA): TGTGCCAGCAGCTCACGGGACACTCGCTCCTACGAGCAGTACTTC.

The chain uses TRBV18 and TRBJ2-2; no firm D call. Trimming cost V 0 bases and J 3 bases, with 8 bases left between them. The CDR3 contains 15 residues. Germline V CDR1 and CDR2: KGHSH, LQKENI. The CDR3 spells CASSPPAGYTGELFF. The CDR3 nucleotides are TGTGCCAGCTCACCACCTGCAGGTTACACCGGGGAGCTGTTTTTT.

This sequence joins TRBV6-5 and TRBJ1-1, with 7 bases identical to TRBD1. V trimming: 2 bases; J trimming: 1 base; junction bases outside the gene matches: 1. CDR3 length: 14 amino acids. Looked up from germline, CDR1 is MNHEY and CDR2 is SVGAGI. CDR3 loop: CASSYRTGNTEAFF. The DNA for the CDR3 is TGTGCCAGCAGTTACAGGACAGGGAACACTGAAGCTTTCTTT.

V is TRBV19 and J is TRBJ2-7, with 7 bases fitting TRBD1. J gave up 4 bases and V 4 bases, and 4 bases lay outside the gene matches. There are 13 residues in the CDR3. Per the germline V gene, CDR1 is LNHDA and CDR2 is SQIVND (reference sequence). For the CDR3, the DNA is TGTGCCAGTAGTACCGGGACAGTTTACGAGCAGTACTTC. This translates into CASSTGTVYEQYF.

The chain employs TRBV5-4 and TRBJ2-7; D is possibly TRBD2 (6 bases). This CDR3 contains 14 residues. Trimming stripped 0 bases from V and 5 bases from J, with 12 bases between. Germline assignment: CDR1 SGHNT and CDR2 YYREEE (reference sequence). In DNA, the CDR3 is TGTGCCAGCAGCTTGGGCCAGACTAGTAACGAGCAGTACTTC. Residues: CASSLGQTSNEQYF.

The V gene is TRBV6-5, the J gene TRBJ2-7, with TRBD2 matching 10 bases. Per the germline V gene, CDR1 is MNHEY and CDR2 is SVGAGI. The junction had 7 bases not matched to a gene; V was cut back by 0 bases and J by 5 bases. This CDR3 comprises 16 residues. CDR3 amino acids: CASSYSEAGGPHEQYF. The CDR3 DNA sequence: TGTGCCAGCAGTTACTCGGAAGCGGGAGGGCCCCACGAGCAGTACTTC.

This chain uses TRBV9 with TRBJ1-4; D uncertain. V was trimmed by 2 bases and J by 12 bases, leaving 14 bases between them. This CDR3 has 13 residues. Per germline, CDR1 SGDLS and CDR2 YYNGEE. CDR3 residues: CASSVEESAELFF. As DNA, the CDR3 is TGTGCCAGCAGCGTGGAGGAGAGCGCGGAACTGTTTTTT.

This chain connects TRBV5-7 to TRBJ1-2; D is uncertain. TRBV5-7 is classed as an ORF, of uncertain function. The CDR3 totals 15 residues. Trimming took off 2 bases at V and 4 bases at J, with 15 bases between the two ends. CDR3 loop: CASSFKIIRGYGYTF. The CDR3 DNA sequence: TGTGCCAGCAGCTTTAAGATAATCCGGGGCTATGGCTACACCTTC.

CDR3 amino acids: CASSLFFGRVGQETQYF. The CDR3 DNA reads as TGTGCCAGCAGTTTATTTTTCGGCAGGGTAGGACAAGAGACCCAGTACTTC. The rearrangement joins TRBV28 to TRBJ2-5, with D perhaps matching TRBD1 (5 bases). CDR3 length equals 17 residues. Per germline, CDR1 MDHEN and CDR2 SYDVKM. Trimming removed 1 base at V and 2 bases at J, with 17 bases between.

This clone has a single count. This sequence joins TRBV14 and TRBJ2-3, with 8 bases matching TRBD2. This CDR3 comprises 15 residues. V was pared by 4 bases and J by 2 bases, with 5 bases of the junction left unmatched. The germline V gene encodes CDR1 SGHDN and CDR2 FVKESK. CDR3 nucleotide sequence: TGTGCCAGCAGCCTCGGGACTAGGTACACAGATACGCAGTATTTT. Protein product: CASSLGTRYTDTQYF. Full variable domain (missing parts from reference TRBV14 and TRBJ2-3): EAGVTQFPSHSVIEKGQTVTLRCDPISGHDNLYWYRRVMGKEIKFLLHFVKESKQDESGMPNNRFLAERTGGTYSTLKVQPAELEDSGVYFCASSLGTRYTDTQYFGPGTRLTVL.

V and J are TRBV5-4 and TRBJ2-3; D is perhaps TRBD2 (6 bases). Germline assignment: CDR1 SGHNT and CDR2 YYREEE (reference sequence). V was shortened by 4 bases and J by 1 base, with 13 bases between the two germline ends. The CDR3 runs 15 residues. In nucleotides, the CDR3 is TGTGCCAGCAGCCCGGTGGAGGGCCGCACAGATACGCAGTATTTT. It codes for CASSPVEGRTDTQYF.

This sequence joins TRBV6-1 and TRBJ1-5; D is perhaps TRBD1 (5 bases). From germline, CDR1 is MNHNS and CDR2 SASEGT. The CDR3 runs 14 residues. The ends were cut back, 2 bases at V and 1 base at J, with 6 bases in the middle. The CDR3 DNA reads as TGTGCCAGCAGTGAAAGGGGAAGCAATCAGCCCCAGCATTTT. This translates into CASSERGSNQPQHF.

CDR3 residues: CASGLGLGENEQYF. The DNA for the CDR3 is TGTGCTAGTGGTTTGGGTCTAGGAGAAAACGAGCAGTACTTC. The V call is TRBV12-5, the J call TRBJ2-7; D remains ambiguous. Germline V gives CDR1 LGHNT, CDR2 FRNRAP. Trimming pared 1 base from V and 5 bases from J, leaving 12 bases between. The CDR3 sequence is 14 residues long.

V usage is TRBV25-1 and J usage is TRBJ1-2, with TRBD1 matching 8 bases. Trimming at V came to 4 bases and at J to 8 bases, leaving 6 bases not matched to a gene. Germline V gene sequence: CDR1 MGHDK, CDR2 SYGVNS. This CDR3 contains 13 residues. The DNA of the CDR3 is TGTGCCAGCAGTGGACAGGGGCGCGGGGGCTACACCTTC. Its protein is CASSGQGRGGYTF.

The count of this clone is one. The CDR3 DNA follows: TGTGCCAGCAGTTTATTTCCCGGCGGAAGGAAGAACAATGAGCAGTTCTTC. Translation: CASSLFPGGRKNNEQFF. The chain couples TRBV27 to TRBJ2-1; D unclear. Trimming cost V 1 base and J 5 bases, with 18 bases left between them. Germline CDR1 MNHEY, CDR2 SMNVEV (reference sequence). The CDR3 loop spans 17 amino acids.

The rearrangement links TRBV10-3 to TRBJ2-7, with 9 bases aligning to TRBD1. This CDR3 spans 13 amino acids. Germline CDR1 is ENHRY and CDR2 is SYGVKD. V was clipped by 10 bases and J by 5 bases; unmatched bases: 9. The CDR3 here is CATIQGASDEQYF. The CDR3 nucleotides read TGTGCCACGATACAGGGGGCGTCGGACGAGCAGTACTTC.

The V gene is TRBV19, the J gene TRBJ2-7; 11 bases are shared with TRBD1. The CDR3 runs 15 residues. After removal of 5 bases from V and 5 bases from J, the junction contained 8 bases not matched to a gene. Germline V gene lookup returns CDR1 LNHDA and CDR2 SQIVND (reference sequence). The CDR3 nucleotides are TGTGCCAGTAGTCCCTGGGACAGGGGGAGACACGAGCAGTACTTC. It encodes CASSPWDRGRHEQYF.

This rearrangement joins TRBV9 to TRBJ2-2; tentatively, D is TRBD1 (6 bases). The CDR3 length is 15 residues. Germline V gene lookup returns CDR1 SGDLS and CDR2 YYNGEE. Trimming left V 2 bases short and J 7 bases short, with 15 bases between. The CDR3 sequence: CASSVYRVEDGELFF. In DNA, the CDR3 is TGTGCCAGCAGCGTTTACAGGGTGGAGGACGGGGAGCTGTTTTTT.

The CDR3 sequence is CASSLDRRGTQYF. CDR3 nucleotides: TGTGCCAGCAGCTTGGATCGAAGGGGGACCCAGTACTTC. The chain recombines TRBV7-3 with TRBJ2-5; maybe TRBD1 (5 bases). The CDR3 sequence is 13 residues long. V lost 3 bases and J 7 bases, leaving 12 bases between the germline ends. CDR1 is SGHTA, CDR2 FQGTGA, per germline.

This chain connects TRBV28 to TRBJ1-5; D gene uncertain. CDR1 and CDR2 from the germline V gene are MDHEN and SYDVKM. This CDR3 is 14 amino acids long. The V end lost 5 bases, the J end lost 7 bases, and 15 bases lay between the germline ends. CDR3 in amino acids: CASSHLLSGQPQHF. Here the CDR3 DNA reads TGTGCCAGCAGTCACCTACTGTCGGGACAGCCCCAGCATTTT.

The chain has TRBV6-1 and TRBJ2-7, with no clear D. Germline values: CDR1 MNHNS, CDR2 SASEGT. Trimming left V 2 bases short and J 5 bases short, with 7 bases between. The CDR3 is made up of 12 amino acids. CDR3: CASSEIRDEQYF. The CDR3 coding sequence is TGTGCCAGCAGTGAAATCCGCGACGAGCAGTACTTC.

This clone has only one observation. V gene TRBV4-3 combines with J gene TRBJ2-7; a weak D match, TRBD2 (8 bases). Trimming stripped 1 base from V and 3 bases from J, with 16 bases between. Germline-derived CDR1 and CDR2 are LGHNA and YSLEER. CDR3 length equals 16 residues. CDR3 nucleotides: TGCGCCAGCAGCCAAGTAAGCGGGGGACAGTACTACGAGCAGTACTTC. Protein sequence: CASSQVSGGQYYEQYF.